Shown below are 9 T cell receptor beta chains from a single sample sequenced in a study of blood T cell repertoires in COVID-19. Produced via immunoSEQ multiplex PCR; TCRdb's table is partial and in-frame only. The sample shows roughly 410,000 clones, more than 75% of them seen only once. Input material: peripheral blood. These receptors were collected from a woman aged 60-75 years with COVID-19, enrolled during active disease.

This chain uses TRBV5-1 with TRBJ2-3; D possibly corresponds to TRBD1 (6 bases). This CDR3 spans 13 amino acids. Trimming stripped 5 bases from V and 2 bases from J, with 9 bases between. Looked up from germline, CDR1 is SGHRS and CDR2 is YFSETQ. The CDR3 DNA follows: TGCGCCAGCAGAAGGGACAACACAGATACGCAGTATTTT. It yields the protein CASRRDNTDTQYF.

The chain employs TRBV6-5 and TRBJ2-7, with 10 bases fitting TRBD1. J was trimmed by 5 bases and V by 6 bases; bases with no gene match: 4. The CDR3 contains 13 residues. Germline values: CDR1 MNHEY, CDR2 SVGAGI. The CDR3 region has the DNA TGTGCCAGCAGGGCCGGGACAGGGGACGAGCAGTACTTC. It specifies CASRAGTGDEQYF.

This clone was seen only once. This chain links TRBV9 with TRBJ1-2, with D possibly being TRBD1 (5 bases). Per germline, CDR1 SGDLS and CDR2 YYNGEE. The CDR3 runs to 15 residues. The V and J ends lost 0 bases and 8 bases respectively, with 17 bases between them. The DNA for the CDR3 is TGTGCCAGCAGCGTAGAACCAGGCGGGGCGCTGGGCTACACCTTC. The encoded protein is CASSVEPGGALGYTF.

This clone showed up just once. V gene TRBV15 combines with J gene TRBJ1-5; 11 bases are shared with TRBD1. CDR1 and CDR2 (germline): LNHNV, YYDKDF (reference sequence). With V trimmed by 4 bases and J by 6 bases, 8 bases remained unmatched. The CDR3 contains 16 residues. The CDR3 region is CATSNLLGTGGQPQHF. For the CDR3, the DNA is TGTGCCACCAGCAACCTTCTCGGGACAGGGGGTCAGCCCCAGCATTTT.

This clone was seen a few times. V usage is TRBV18 and J usage is TRBJ2-3; D not certain. The V gene lost 2 bases and the J gene lost 4 bases, with 4 bases spanning the gap. Germline V lookup: CDR1 KGHSH, CDR2 LQKENI. This CDR3 contains 12 residues. CDR3 region: CASSPSADTQYF. The CDR3 coding sequence is TGTGCCAGCTCACCATCCGCAGATACGCAGTATTTT.

The chain uses TRBV5-1 and TRBJ2-1, with 10 bases that match TRBD2. The CDR3 has 16 amino acids. Germline V gives CDR1 SGHRS, CDR2 YFSETQ. Trimming at V came to 5 bases and at J to 2 bases, leaving 7 bases not matched to a gene. Written as DNA, the CDR3 is TGCGCCAGCAGACGTAGTAGCGGGGGGACCTACAATGAGCAGTTCTTC. Translated, it gives CASRRSSGGTYNEQFF.

V usage is TRBV6-5 and J usage is TRBJ1-1; 9 bases are shared with TRBD1. The V segment lost 5 bases and the J segment 2 bases; nucleotides outside the gene matches: 3. The CDR3 loop spans 14 amino acids. CDR1 and CDR2 (germline): MNHEY, SVGAGI. The CDR3 protein is CASSMGQGNTEAFF. As DNA, the CDR3 is TGTGCCAGCAGTATGGGACAGGGAAACACTGAAGCTTTCTTT.

The count of this clone is one. Relative to the germline gene, one junction end is altered; a read error may explain this. The chain is built from TRBV7-9 and TRBJ1-4, with D unresolved. Looked up from germline, CDR1 is SEHNR and CDR2 is FQNEAQ (reference sequence). This CDR3 is 15 amino acids long. The CDR3 protein is CASSVASPKREKLFF. In DNA form, the CDR3 reads TGTGCCAGCAGCGTAGCCAGTCCAAAGCGGGAAAAACTGTTTTTT.

In the case of this clone: Additional DNA sequences in this sample encode the identical CDR3. The chain has TRBV5-1 and TRBJ1-1; D not resolved. Germline CDR1 is SGHRS and CDR2 is YFSETQ. The CDR3 runs to 14 residues. Trimming removed 0 bases from V and 0 bases from J, with 6 bases in between. The DNA of the CDR3 is TGCGCCAGCAGCTTGGACACAATGAACACTGAAGCTTTCTTT. Protein product: CASSLDTMNTEAFF.